This T cell receptor (beta chain) was captured by sequencing in a study of T-cell reconstitution after alpha-beta-depleted transplantation in children. Unique molecular identifiers were incorporated when the TCRbeta library was constructed. TCRdb recomputed calls from the PCR reads with MiXCR, one row per CDR3 protein. The table includes about 980,000 distinct CDR3 sequences, under 30% detected once. This CDR3 spans 15 amino acids. Germline assignment: CDR1 LGHNA and CDR2 YSLEER. The V gene lost 4 bases and the J gene lost 7 bases, with 16 bases spanning the gap. This clonotype was obtained from a boy under three years old who had a stem cell transplant for SCID, so the T cells may come from the graft donor. The rearrangement joins TRBV4-3 to TRBJ2-2; a weak D match, TRBD1 (5 bases). Sequencing was performed on PBMCs, mostly from graft donor cells, taken 360 days after TCRalphabeta/CD19-depleted stem cell transplant. The chain's CDR3 is CASSLKGALNGELFF. The CDR3 DNA is TGCGCCAGCAGCCTAAAAGGGGCACTCAACGGGGAGCTGTTTTTT.